Following are 20 T cell receptor beta chains from one sample sequenced in a study of shared clonotypes between healthy human individuals. Method: immunoSEQ multiplex PCR; TCRdb's copy keeps in-frame clones and lacks some. The sample contains about 2.3 million clones, over 85% of which appear only once. The material sequenced was naive CD4+ T cells from PBMCs. The subset: CD45RA+ positively selected. The receptor source for this set is a man aged 18-30 years in good health. Some clones in this sample may be carry-over from other donors' samples.

The chain is built from TRBV7-3 and TRBJ2-5, with TRBD1 identical over 11 bases. Germline CDR1 and CDR2: SGHTA and FQGTGA. Germline trimming cut 0 bases from V and 4 bases from J; bases unmatched to any gene: 4. CDR3 length equals 16 residues. The CDR3 DNA follows: TGTGCCAGCAGCTTAACCGGGACAGGGGGATTAGAGACCCAGTACTTC. Its translation: CASSLTGTGGLETQYF.

For this clone: The sample has other DNA sequences that encode this CDR3 too. This chain connects TRBV5-1 to TRBJ1-2; 8 bases align to TRBD1. The CDR3 covers 14 residues. Per germline, CDR1 SGHRS and CDR2 YFSETQ. The ends lost 4 bases at V and 3 bases at J; junction bases unmatched: 5. CDR3 region: CASSPMTGDYGYTF. The CDR3 nucleotides are TGCGCCAGCAGCCCGATGACAGGGGACTATGGCTACACCTTC.

The V gene is TRBV9, the J gene TRBJ2-1; TRBD2 might be the D (5 bases). V was shortened by 0 bases and J by 3 bases, with 10 bases between the two germline ends. The CDR3 loop spans 15 amino acids. Germline CDR1 reads SGDLS; CDR2 reads YYNGEE. CDR3 in DNA: TGTGCCAGCAGCGTAGTTAGCGATCACTACAATGAGCAGTTCTTC. Translation: CASSVVSDHYNEQFF.

The rearrangement joins TRBV6-5 to TRBJ2-2, with D unclear. The CDR3 is 12 residues long. V lost 6 bases to trimming and J lost 1 base, with 3 bases between them. Germline V gene lookup returns CDR1 MNHEY and CDR2 SVGAGI. Here the CDR3 DNA reads TGTGCCAGCAGGAAGAACACCGGGGAGCTGTTTTTT. It translates to CASRKNTGELFF.

V is TRBV7-3 and J is TRBJ2-7; tentatively, D is TRBD1 or TRBD2 (5 bases each). Germline-derived CDR1 and CDR2 are SGHTA and FQGTGA. This CDR3 has 15 amino acids. V was shortened by 5 bases and J by 2 bases, with 16 bases between the two germline ends. CDR3 bases: TGTGCCAGCAGCCGAAACGGGGCCGAAGCCTACGAGCAGTACTTC. Translating it yields CASSRNGAEAYEQYF.

The CDR3 DNA reads as TGCAGCGTTGGAGGGTCGGGTGGGCGGAATGAGCAGTTCTTC. It codes for CSVGGSGGRNEQFF. The chain couples TRBV29-1 to TRBJ2-1, with a possible D match to TRBD2 (5 bases). Germline CDR1 is SQVTM and CDR2 is ANQGSEA. This CDR3 has 14 amino acids. V lost 4 bases and J lost 7, with 17 bases in between.

This clone was picked up a small number of times. The same CDR3 is also encoded by other DNA sequences in this sample. This chain uses TRBV9 with TRBJ1-1; D is unclear. Germline lookup yields CDR1 SGDLS and CDR2 YYNGEE. The CDR3 covers 13 residues. Trimming shortened V by 0 bases and J by 5 bases, and 8 bases separated the two germline ends. The CDR3 DNA is TGTGCCAGCAGCGTAGGTCGAGGGACTGAAGCTTTCTTT. Amino acid sequence: CASSVGRGTEAFF.

The chain couples TRBV28 to TRBJ2-2; D call uncertain. Germline V gene sequence: CDR1 MDHEN, CDR2 SYDVKM. The CDR3 runs 15 residues. The V end lost 4 bases, the J end lost 5 bases, and 14 bases lay between the germline ends. CDR3 nucleotides: TGTGCCAGCAGTTCAGCAGCTGCTGGGACCGGGGAGCTGTTTTTT. Translation gives CASSSAAAGTGELFF.

The genes are TRBV9 and TRBJ2-1; no definite D call. Germline loops: CDR1 SGDLS, CDR2 YYNGEE. V lost 3 bases and J lost 3, with 13 bases in between. This CDR3 has 15 residues. Written as DNA, the CDR3 is TGTGCCAGCAGCGCCGGATCGCCGGGCTACAATGAGCAGTTCTTC. It specifies CASSAGSPGYNEQFF.

The genes are TRBV27 and TRBJ2-3, with D perhaps assigned TRBD1 or TRBD2 (6 bases each). The length of the CDR3 is 14 residues. CDR1 MNHEY and CDR2 SMNVEV come from the germline V gene (reference sequence). V gave up 10 bases and J gave up 4 bases, with 18 bases separating them. DNA of the CDR3: TGTGCCACTGCACAAGGGGGGTGGGCAGATACGCAGTATTTT. It translates to CATAQGGWADTQYF.

The chain couples TRBV2 to TRBJ2-1, with TRBD2 matching over 14 bases. The length of the CDR3 is 15 residues. CDR1 is SNHLY and CDR2 is FYNNEI in the germline V gene. V was pared by 7 bases and J by 6 bases, with 5 bases of the junction left unmatched. CDR3 coding DNA: TGTGCCAGCAAACCCGGGACTAGCGGGAGCAATGAGCAGTTCTTC. This translates into CASKPGTSGSNEQFF. Complete variable domain (other parts from reference TRBV2 and TRBJ2-1): EPEVTQTPSHQVTQMGQEVILRCVPISNHLYFYWYRQILGQKVEFLVSFYNNEISEKSEIFDDQFSVERPDGSNFTLKIRSTKLEDSAMYFCASKPGTSGSNEQFFGPGTRLTVL.

The chain couples TRBV5-6 to TRBJ1-4; TRBD1 aligns across 10 bases. The CDR3 is made up of 17 amino acids. V trimming: 3 bases; J trimming: 2 bases; junction bases outside the gene matches: 7. Per germline, CDR1 SGHDT and CDR2 YYEEEE. The CDR3 bases are TGTGCCAGCAGCTCCTTAGACAGGGGGCTCACTAATGAAAAACTGTTTTTT. Translation: CASSSLDRGLTNEKLFF. Variable domain in full (rest from reference TRBV5-6 and TRBJ1-4): DAGVTQSPTHLIKTRGQQVTLRCSPKSGHDTVSWYQQALGQGPQFIFQYYEEEERQRGNFPDRFSGHQFPNYSSELNVNALLLGDSALYLCASSSLDRGLTNEKLFFGSGTQLSVL.

V is TRBV4-1 and J is TRBJ2-3; 9 bases fit TRBD2. V gave up 5 bases and J gave up 7 bases; unmatched junction bases: 10. The CDR3 length is 15 residues. CDR1 and CDR2 from the germline V gene are MGHRA and YSYEKL. The CDR3 region has the DNA TGCGCCAGCAGCGGCCCCCTAGCGGGAAACTATACGCAGTATTTT. As protein: CASSGPLAGNYTQYF.

This chain links TRBV19 with TRBJ1-3; unclear D gene. Germline CDR1 is LNHDA and CDR2 is SQIVND (reference sequence). The CDR3 length is 16 residues. Trimming shortened V by 2 bases and J by 0 bases, and 11 bases separated the two germline ends. The CDR3 reads CASSIRSWASGNTIYF. In DNA, the CDR3 is TGTGCCAGTAGTATAAGGTCCTGGGCCTCTGGAAACACCATATATTTT. Variable domain in full (rest from reference TRBV19 and TRBJ1-3): DGGITQSPKYLFRKEGQNVTLSCEQNLNHDAMYWYRQDPGQGLRLIYYSQIVNDFQKGDIAEGYSVSREKKESFPLTVTSAQKNPTAFYLCASSIRSWASGNTIYFGEGSWLTVV.

The genes are TRBV5-1 and TRBJ1-1, with 7 bases identical to TRBD1. This CDR3 comprises 18 residues. The V gene's germline CDR1 is SGHRS and CDR2 YFSETQ. Trimming took 4 bases from V and 0 from J; bases not matched to a gene: 15. The CDR3 is CASSPTRDSENMNTEAFF. The CDR3 DNA follows: TGCGCCAGCAGCCCAACTCGGGACAGCGAAAATATGAACACTGAAGCTTTCTTT.

The V gene is TRBV7-8, the J gene TRBJ1-3; D ambiguous. Trimming cost V 3 bases and J 4 bases, with 10 bases left between them. The CDR3 covers 14 residues. Germline CDR1 SGHVS, CDR2 FQNEAQ. The CDR3 DNA sequence: TGTGCCAGCAGCTTCCCGGGCCTCGGAAACACCATATATTTT. The encoded protein is CASSFPGLGNTIYF.

J is TRBJ1-5 and V is TRBV28, with TRBD1 matching 7 bases. Per germline, CDR1 MDHEN and CDR2 SYDVKM. Trimming removed 2 bases from V and 1 base from J; junction bases left unmatched: 11. This CDR3 contains 18 residues. DNA for the CDR3: TGTGCCAGCAGTTTACTTCTCCTGACAGGGAAGAGCAATCAGCCCCAGCATTTT. This translates into CASSLLLLTGKSNQPQHF.

V gene TRBV28 combines with J gene TRBJ1-2; D gene uncertain. The V gene's germline CDR1 is MDHEN and CDR2 SYDVKM. The CDR3 covers 14 residues. V lost 3 bases and J 3 bases, leaving 11 bases between the germline ends. The CDR3 protein is CASSFLGRDYGYTF. DNA for the CDR3: TGTGCCAGCAGTTTCCTCGGACGGGACTATGGCTACACCTTC.

The chain couples TRBV6-5 to TRBJ1-5, with D tentatively TRBD1 (6 bases). CDR1 is MNHEY, CDR2 SVGAGI, per germline. Trimming took off 6 bases at V and 12 bases at J, with 18 bases between the two ends. This CDR3 has 13 amino acids. The CDR3 DNA is TGTGCCAGCAGCTCCCCGGGGACACCCGTCCAGCATTTT. Its protein product is CASSSPGTPVQHF.

This clone was recorded once. Other DNA sequences in the sample encode the same CDR3. The chain uses TRBV27 and TRBJ2-3, with D possibly being TRBD2 (6 bases). The CDR3 has 13 residues. The V and J ends lost 7 bases and 6 bases respectively, with 14 bases between them. Germline V CDR1 and CDR2: MNHEY, SMNVEV (reference sequence). The CDR3 DNA is TGTGCCAGCACCCCCCGACGGGGGGATACGCAGTATTTT. Residues: CASTPRRGDTQYF.